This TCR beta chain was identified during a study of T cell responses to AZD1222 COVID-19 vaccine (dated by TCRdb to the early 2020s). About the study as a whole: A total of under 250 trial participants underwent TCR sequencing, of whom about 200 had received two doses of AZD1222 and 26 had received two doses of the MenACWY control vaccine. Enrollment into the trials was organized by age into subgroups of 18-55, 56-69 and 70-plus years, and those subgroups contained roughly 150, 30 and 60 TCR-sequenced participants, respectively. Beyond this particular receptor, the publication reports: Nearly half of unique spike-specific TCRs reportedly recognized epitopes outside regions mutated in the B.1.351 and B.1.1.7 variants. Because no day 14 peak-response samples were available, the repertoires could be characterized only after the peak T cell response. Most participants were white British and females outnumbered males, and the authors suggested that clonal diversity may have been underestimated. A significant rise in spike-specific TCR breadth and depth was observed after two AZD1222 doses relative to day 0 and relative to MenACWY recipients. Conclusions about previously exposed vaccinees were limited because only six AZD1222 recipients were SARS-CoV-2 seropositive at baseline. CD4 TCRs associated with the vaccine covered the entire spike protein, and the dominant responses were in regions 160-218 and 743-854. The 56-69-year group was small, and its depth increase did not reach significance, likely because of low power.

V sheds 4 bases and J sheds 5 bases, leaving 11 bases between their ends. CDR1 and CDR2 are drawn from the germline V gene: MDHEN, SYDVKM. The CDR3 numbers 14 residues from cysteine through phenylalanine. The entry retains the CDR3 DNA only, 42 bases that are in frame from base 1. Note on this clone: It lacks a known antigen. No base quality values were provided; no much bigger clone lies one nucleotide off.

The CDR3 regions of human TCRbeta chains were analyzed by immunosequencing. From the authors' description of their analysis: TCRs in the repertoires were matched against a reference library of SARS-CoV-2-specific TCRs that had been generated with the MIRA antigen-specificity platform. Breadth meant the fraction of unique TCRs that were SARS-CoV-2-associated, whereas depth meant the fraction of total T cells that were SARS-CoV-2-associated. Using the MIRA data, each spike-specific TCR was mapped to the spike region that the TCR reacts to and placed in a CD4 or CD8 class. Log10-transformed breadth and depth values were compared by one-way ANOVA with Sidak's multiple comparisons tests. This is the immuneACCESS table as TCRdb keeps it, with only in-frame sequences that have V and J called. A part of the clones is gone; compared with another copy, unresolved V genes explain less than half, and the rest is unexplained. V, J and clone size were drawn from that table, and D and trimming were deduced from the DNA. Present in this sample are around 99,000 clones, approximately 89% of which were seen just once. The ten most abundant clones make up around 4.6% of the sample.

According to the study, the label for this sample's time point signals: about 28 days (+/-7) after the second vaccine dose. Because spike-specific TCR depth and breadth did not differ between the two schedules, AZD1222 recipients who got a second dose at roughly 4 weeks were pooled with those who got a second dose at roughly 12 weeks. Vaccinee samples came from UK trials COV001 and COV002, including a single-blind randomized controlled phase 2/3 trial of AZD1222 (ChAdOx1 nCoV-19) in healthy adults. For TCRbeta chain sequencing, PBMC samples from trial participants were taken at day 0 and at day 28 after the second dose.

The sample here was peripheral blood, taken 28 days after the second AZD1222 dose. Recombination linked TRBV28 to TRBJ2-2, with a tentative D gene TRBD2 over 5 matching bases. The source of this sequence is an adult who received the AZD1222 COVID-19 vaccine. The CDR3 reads CASSSASQTGELFF. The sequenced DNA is TGTGCCAGCAGTTCAGCTAGCCAAACCGGGGAGCTGTTTTTT.